These T cell receptor beta chains were read from a single sample in a study of cytomegalovirus exposure and HLA in healthy donors. The method was immunoSEQ multiplex PCR; TCRdb's version includes in-frame clones alone and lacks a portion of them. The sample's table shows about 110,000 clones. The sequenced sample was PBMCs. The receptors derive from a man aged 50 to 60 in good health and CMV-seronegative. Each CDR3 is given with its conserved first and last residue. A D gene is named only where the DNA matches it firmly.

CDR3aa: CASSRTGNTEAFF
j_gene: TRBJ1-1
len: 13
v_gene: TRBV7-9
d_gene: .

CDR3aa: CASRLDDSRDTDTQYF
j_gene: TRBJ2-3
len: 16
v_gene: TRBV12-2
d_gene: .

CDR3aa: CASSYSTAKGSPLHF
j_gene: TRBJ1-6
len: 15
v_gene: TRBV6-5
d_gene: .

CDR3aa: CASSLYGEGTEAFF
j_gene: TRBJ1-1
len: 14
v_gene: TRBV5-1
d_gene: .

CDR3aa: CASSVREGTEAFF
j_gene: TRBJ1-1
len: 13
v_gene: TRBV19
d_gene: .

CDR3aa: CASSATGYEQYF
j_gene: TRBJ2-7
len: 12
v_gene: TRBV19
d_gene: TRBD1

CDR3aa: CASSIDRGLWNEQFF
j_gene: TRBJ2-1
len: 15
v_gene: TRBV9
d_gene: TRBD1

CDR3aa: CASSYSTGGMSGYTF
j_gene: TRBJ1-2
len: 15
v_gene: TRBV6-5
d_gene: TRBD1

CDR3aa: CASRTRTGADTEAFF
j_gene: TRBJ1-1
len: 15
v_gene: TRBV6-6
d_gene: TRBD1

CDR3aa: CASSGQIADTQYF
j_gene: TRBJ2-3
len: 13
v_gene: TRBV9
d_gene: .

CDR3aa: CSAKGQGGFEQYF
j_gene: TRBJ2-7
len: 13
v_gene: TRBV29-1
d_gene: TRBD1

CDR3aa: CASSEFVSGANTGELFF
j_gene: TRBJ2-2
len: 17
v_gene: TRBV10-1
d_gene: TRBD2

CDR3aa: CASSPLGQGSNQPQHF
j_gene: TRBJ1-5
len: 16
v_gene: TRBV7-2
d_gene: .

CDR3aa: CASNNRDRGRVEKLFF
j_gene: TRBJ1-4
len: 16
v_gene: TRBV4-1
d_gene: TRBD1

CDR3aa: CASSPPSGGTETQYF
j_gene: TRBJ2-5
len: 15
v_gene: TRBV7-9
d_gene: TRBD2

CDR3aa: CASSLEGGAGKYQETQYF
j_gene: TRBJ2-5
len: 18
v_gene: TRBV5-4
d_gene: .

CDR3aa: CASSILQGTEAFF
j_gene: TRBJ1-1
len: 13
v_gene: TRBV19
d_gene: .

CDR3aa: CASSNVQGAKNIQYF
j_gene: TRBJ2-4
len: 15
v_gene: TRBV7-2
d_gene: TRBD1

CDR3aa: CASFRDSPYEQYF
j_gene: TRBJ2-7
len: 13
v_gene: TRBV12-5
d_gene: TRBD1

CDR3aa: CASSGGVRTDTQYF
j_gene: TRBJ2-3
len: 14
v_gene: TRBV2
d_gene: .

CDR3aa: CASSRDSQGNTEAFF
j_gene: TRBJ1-1
len: 15
v_gene: TRBV5-1
d_gene: .

CDR3aa: CASSYQRGSTDTQYF
j_gene: TRBJ2-3
len: 15
v_gene: TRBV6-5
d_gene: TRBD2

CDR3aa: CSVGMTSGSGDTQYF
j_gene: TRBJ2-3
len: 15
v_gene: TRBV29-1
d_gene: TRBD2

CDR3aa: CASSFPGNNEQFF
j_gene: TRBJ2-1
len: 13
v_gene: TRBV7-2
d_gene: .

CDR3aa: CASSPDRNQPQHF
j_gene: TRBJ1-5
len: 13
v_gene: TRBV6-5
d_gene: .

CDR3aa: CASSWNLAGGYNEQFF
j_gene: TRBJ2-1
len: 16
v_gene: TRBV5-1
d_gene: TRBD2

CDR3aa: CASWRGGTEAFF
j_gene: TRBJ1-1
len: 12
v_gene: TRBV19
d_gene: .

CDR3aa: CASSLGLGGAWSSYNEQFF
j_gene: TRBJ2-1
len: 19
v_gene: TRBV7-2
d_gene: .

CDR3aa: CASSAGQTYEQYF
j_gene: TRBJ2-7
len: 13
v_gene: TRBV18
d_gene: .

CDR3aa: CASSLEGGRLYTF
j_gene: TRBJ1-2
len: 13
v_gene: TRBV11-2
d_gene: .

CDR3aa: CASSLGGGTSALDEQFF
j_gene: TRBJ2-1
len: 17
v_gene: TRBV5-4
d_gene: TRBD2

CDR3aa: CAISDRDYEQYF
j_gene: TRBJ2-7
len: 12
v_gene: TRBV10-3
d_gene: .

CDR3aa: CASSQGPLAAGNQAFF
j_gene: TRBJ1-1
len: 16
v_gene: TRBV4-3
d_gene: .

CDR3aa: CASSPGYGYTF
j_gene: TRBJ1-2
len: 11
v_gene: TRBV7-2
d_gene: .

CDR3aa: CAWSRAGTGAKLF
j_gene: TRBJ1-1
len: 13
v_gene: TRBV30
d_gene: TRBD1

CDR3aa: CASSLIGALEIEQFF
j_gene: TRBJ2-1
len: 15
v_gene: TRBV27
d_gene: .

CDR3aa: CASSLEQGTGYTF
j_gene: TRBJ1-2
len: 13
v_gene: TRBV11-3
d_gene: TRBD1

CDR3aa: CASSLVDRARSNSPLHF
j_gene: TRBJ1-6
len: 17
v_gene: TRBV5-1
d_gene: TRBD1

CDR3aa: CASSLVGRSNTEAFF
j_gene: TRBJ1-1
len: 15
v_gene: TRBV5-6
d_gene: .

CDR3aa: CASSLRDSSNQPQHF
j_gene: TRBJ1-5
len: 15
v_gene: TRBV11-2
d_gene: TRBD1

CDR3aa: CASSPRQENTEAFF
j_gene: TRBJ1-1
len: 14
v_gene: TRBV7-9
d_gene: .

CDR3aa: CASSLFPSGGVETQYF
j_gene: TRBJ2-5
len: 16
v_gene: TRBV5-1
d_gene: TRBD2

CDR3aa: CSVEGTGEWNGELFF
j_gene: TRBJ2-2
len: 15
v_gene: TRBV29-1
d_gene: TRBD1

CDR3aa: CAGSEANYGYTF
j_gene: TRBJ1-2
len: 12
v_gene: TRBV6-6
d_gene: .

CDR3aa: CASSYTTSGYEQYF
j_gene: TRBJ2-7
len: 14
v_gene: TRBV5-6
d_gene: TRBD2

CDR3aa: CASSEGGHMGTQYF
j_gene: TRBJ2-5
len: 14
v_gene: TRBV6-1
d_gene: .

CDR3aa: CSVQKDGGSYEQYF
j_gene: TRBJ2-7
len: 14
v_gene: TRBV29-1
d_gene: .

CDR3aa: CASSSARETQYF
j_gene: TRBJ2-5
len: 12
v_gene: TRBV7-2
d_gene: .

CDR3aa: CASSPGQPTRGYTF
j_gene: TRBJ1-2
len: 14
v_gene: TRBV5-4
d_gene: TRBD1

CDR3aa: CASSLDPGAPGYTF
j_gene: TRBJ1-2
len: 14
v_gene: TRBV5-1
d_gene: .

CDR3aa: CASSVGQALGNTIYF
j_gene: TRBJ1-3
len: 15
v_gene: TRBV9
d_gene: .

CDR3aa: CASSPGTGELFF
j_gene: TRBJ2-2
len: 12
v_gene: TRBV7-8
d_gene: .

CDR3aa: CASSLQGNEQFF
j_gene: TRBJ2-1
len: 12
v_gene: TRBV19
d_gene: .

CDR3aa: CASSLADRGVFF
j_gene: TRBJ1-1
len: 12
v_gene: TRBV7-9
d_gene: TRBD1

CDR3aa: CASSLGSGYSNQPQHF
j_gene: TRBJ1-5
len: 16
v_gene: TRBV7-9
d_gene: .

CDR3aa: CAWSVEGVTEAFF
j_gene: TRBJ1-1
len: 13
v_gene: TRBV30
d_gene: .

CDR3aa: CASGRRAGGDIQYF
j_gene: TRBJ2-4
len: 14
v_gene: TRBV12-5
d_gene: .